These 10 T cell receptor beta chains were all obtained from the same sample, sequenced in a study of T cell responses to AZD1222 COVID-19 vaccine. TCRdb's copy holds only in-frame clones and misses some; the assay was immunoSEQ multiplex PCR. The sample records about 150,000 clones, about 87% being singletons. This specimen consisted of peripheral blood, obtained 28 days after the second AZD1222 dose. The receptors originated from an adult who received the AZD1222 COVID-19 vaccine.

The rearrangement links TRBV14 to TRBJ2-7; tentatively, D is TRBD1 (5 bases). The CDR3 runs 15 residues. Trimming took off 0 bases at V and 6 bases at J, with 15 bases between the two ends. Per the germline V gene, CDR1 is SGHDN and CDR2 is FVKESK. The CDR3 bases are TGTGCCAGCAGCCAAGAAACGGGCAGGGCAGTCGAGCAGTACTTC. Amino acids: CASSQETGRAVEQYF.

This clone was recorded once. The chain joins TRBV28 to TRBJ1-5, with D tentatively TRBD1 (6 bases). V shed 6 bases and J shed 0 bases, with 15 bases lying between them. The CDR3 spans 16 residues. Germline CDR1 is MDHEN and CDR2 is SYDVKM. CDR3 amino acids: CASSSDRSDSNQPQHF. DNA for the CDR3: TGTGCCAGCAGCTCTGACAGGTCCGATAGCAATCAGCCCCAGCATTTT.

The rearrangement uses TRBV6-1 and TRBJ1-5; 9 bases line up with TRBD1. The CDR3 contains 15 residues. The V gene end was trimmed by 3 bases and the J gene end by 7 bases; junction bases not matched to a gene: 7. Germline values: CDR1 MNHNS, CDR2 SASEGT. In DNA, the CDR3 is TGTGCCAGCAGTGATCACAGGGGGCGCGGACAGCCCCAGCATTTT. It is translated as CASSDHRGRGQPQHF.

The chain uses TRBV5-6 and TRBJ1-3; D is ambiguous. Germline V gene lookup returns CDR1 SGHDT and CDR2 YYEEEE. The CDR3 extends over 16 amino acids. V was cut by 2 bases and J by 0 bases, with 12 bases left in between. CDR3 region: CASSFGRLSSGNTIYF. Here the CDR3 DNA reads TGTGCCAGCAGCTTCGGCAGATTATCCTCTGGAAACACCATATATTTT.

The chain uses TRBV7-2 and TRBJ1-3, with 9 bases fitting TRBD1. This CDR3 contains 16 residues. The ends lost 1 base at V and 1 base at J; junction bases unmatched: 2. CDR1 SGHTA and CDR2 FQGNSA come from the germline V gene. For the CDR3, the DNA is TGTGCCAGCAGCTTAGGGGGACAGGGATCTGGAAACACCATATATTTT. This codes for CASSLGGQGSGNTIYF.

This chain links TRBV7-2 with TRBJ1-5; D gene unclear. Germline V CDR1 and CDR2: SGHTA, FQGNSA. The CDR3 is 16 residues long. V was clipped by 2 bases and J by 0 bases, with 11 bases between them. CDR3 in DNA: TGTGCCAGCAGCTTATACGGTGACCTTAGCAATCAGCCCCAGCATTTT. Protein: CASSLYGDLSNQPQHF.

This chain links TRBV5-1 with TRBJ2-2, with D tentatively TRBD1 or TRBD2 (6 bases each). V lost 4 bases and J lost 4, with 17 bases in between. This CDR3 region has 16 residues. CDR1 is SGHRS, CDR2 YFSETQ, per germline. The CDR3 coding sequence is TGCGCCAGCAGCCCCGAGGGGGGTTGGGCCACCGGGGAGCTGTTTTTT. Its translation: CASSPEGGWATGELFF.

This chain connects TRBV9 to TRBJ1-1, with D maybe TRBD1 (5 bases). The CDR3 sequence is 15 residues long. Trimming took off 0 bases at V and 5 bases at J, with 14 bases between the two ends. Germline V gene data show CDR1 as SGDLS and CDR2 as YYNGEE. CDR3 amino acids: CASSVGTQSGTEAFF. In DNA, the CDR3 is TGTGCCAGCAGCGTAGGGACACAAAGCGGGACTGAAGCTTTCTTT. Looking up the rest from reference TRBV9 and TRBJ1-1 gives the full variable domain: DSGVTQTPKHLITATGQRVTLRCSPRSGDLSVYWYQQSLDQGLQFLIQYYNGEERAKGNILERFSAQQFPDLHSELNLSSLELGDSALYFCASSVGTQSGTEAFFGQGTRLTVV.

The chain links TRBV4-1 to TRBJ2-1; the D gene is possibly TRBD1 (6 bases). V lost 4 bases, J lost 3 bases, and 10 bases lay in between. The CDR3 runs to 14 residues. CDR1 and CDR2 from the germline V gene are MGHRA and YSYEKL. CDR3 in DNA: TGCGCCAGCAGCCTTTCGGGACACTACAATGAGCAGTTCTTC. It encodes CASSLSGHYNEQFF.

V is TRBV7-2 and J is TRBJ2-7; no definite D call. The CDR3 consists of 15 residues. CDR1 is SGHTA, CDR2 FQGNSA, per germline. The ends were cut back, 3 bases at V and 5 bases at J, with 17 bases in the middle. The CDR3 loop reads CASSFGRSPPDEQYF. CDR3 coding DNA: TGTGCCAGCAGCTTTGGGCGTTCACCGCCCGACGAGCAGTACTTC.